This TCR beta chain was sequenced in a study of blood T cell repertoires in COVID-19. Germline V gene data show CDR1 as MNHEY and CDR2 as SMNVEV (reference sequence). V was pared by 5 bases and J by 10 bases, with 24 bases between. CDR3 length: 15 amino acids. Generated by immunoSEQ multiplex PCR, the TCRdb table keeps only in-frame clones and is missing some. The sample lists fewer than 400,000 clones; 65% to 90% were seen once. The receptor was derived from a man aged 25-40 years who had recovered from COVID-19. The chain combines TRBV27 with TRBJ2-7; perhaps TRBD1 as D (6 bases). The sequencing sample was made of PBMCs or T cells enriched from blood (not recorded which). The CDR3 nucleotides are TGTGCCAGCAGTCAGCCCGGGACACTCACCTCATTTCAGTACTTC. Translating it yields CASSQPGTLTSFQYF.